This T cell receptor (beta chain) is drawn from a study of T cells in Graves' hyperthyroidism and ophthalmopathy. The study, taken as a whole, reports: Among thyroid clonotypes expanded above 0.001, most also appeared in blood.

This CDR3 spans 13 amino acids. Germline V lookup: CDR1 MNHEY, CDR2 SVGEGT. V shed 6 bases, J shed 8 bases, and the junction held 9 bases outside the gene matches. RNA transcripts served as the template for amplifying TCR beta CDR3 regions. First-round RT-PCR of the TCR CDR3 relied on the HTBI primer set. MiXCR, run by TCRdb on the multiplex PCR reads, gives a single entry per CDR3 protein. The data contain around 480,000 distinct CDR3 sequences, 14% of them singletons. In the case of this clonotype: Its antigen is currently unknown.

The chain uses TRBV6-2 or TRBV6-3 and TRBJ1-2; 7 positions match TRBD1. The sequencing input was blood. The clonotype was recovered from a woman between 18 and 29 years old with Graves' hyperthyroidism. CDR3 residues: CASSRQGDTGYTF. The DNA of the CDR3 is TGTGCCAGCAGCCGACAGGGCGACACCGGCTACACCTTC.